The 22 T cell receptor beta chains below come from one sample, sequenced in a study of vaccination and CD4 T cells after COVID-19. With the Oncomine TCR Beta short-read assay, DNA from cultured CD4+ T cells was sequenced. TCRdb re-called the PCR reads with MiXCR, one entry per CDR3 protein. The sample holds around 20,000 distinct CDR3 sequences, roughly a quarter seen once. Treatment given: roughly 11-day PBMC culture with coronavirus spike peptide pools or control peptides (ViraFEST assay). These receptors' targets are unknown. Source material: cultured CD4+ T cells from blood. Source of these receptors: a human donor with COVID-19.

The chain joins TRBV9 to TRBJ2-2; D may match TRBD1 or TRBD2 (5 bases each). V was trimmed by 3 bases and J by 4 bases, leaving 10 bases between them. The germline V gene encodes CDR1 SGDLS and CDR2 YYNGEE. This CDR3 spans 14 amino acids. The CDR3 sequence: CASSEGRRTGELFF. CDR3 sequence (DNA): TGTGCCAGCAGCGAGGGACGCCGCACCGGGGAGCTGTTTTTT.

This chain joins TRBV5-4 and TRBJ2-7, with D perhaps TRBD2 (6 bases). The CDR3 has 15 amino acids. Germline V lookup: CDR1 SGHNT, CDR2 YYREEE (reference sequence). Trimming removed 0 bases from V and 3 bases from J, with 13 bases in between. This CDR3 is CASSLGGGFSYEQYF. DNA of the CDR3: TGTGCCAGCAGCTTGGGTGGAGGGTTTAGCTACGAGCAGTACTTC.

The CDR3 DNA follows: TGCAGCGCCGCGACAGGATTGAACACTGAAGCTTTCTTT. Amino acids: CSAATGLNTEAFF. The chain employs TRBV29-1 and TRBJ1-1; possibly TRBD1 for D (6 bases). V was pared by 7 bases and J by 0 bases, with 12 bases between. This CDR3 contains 13 residues. The V gene's germline CDR1 is SQVTM and CDR2 ANQGSEA.

This clonotype is medium-sized within its sample. The V gene is TRBV27, the J gene TRBJ1-2, with D perhaps matching TRBD1 (5 bases). The CDR3 has 13 amino acids. In germline, CDR1 is MNHEY, CDR2 SMNVEV (reference sequence). Deletions cut 0 bases from V and 3 bases from J, with 5 bases between. The CDR3 here is CASSLSGDYGYTF. CDR3 in DNA: TGTGCCAGCAGTTTATCGGGGGACTATGGCTACACCTTC.

This clonotype was counted only a few times. The chain recombines TRBV12-3 or TRBV12-4 with TRBJ1-1; 12 bases fit TRBD1. Trimming removed 6 bases from V and 6 bases from J; junction bases left unmatched: 2. The CDR3 is 13 amino acids. The CDR3 DNA is TGTGCCAGCAGGGGACAGGGGGCGCCTGAAGCTTTCTTT. Translation gives CASRGQGAPEAFF.

The chain uses TRBV20-1 and TRBJ2-2; D remains ambiguous. The CDR3 runs 13 residues. CDR1 DFQATT and CDR2 SNEGSKA come from the germline V gene (reference sequence). The ends were cut back, 0 bases at V and 7 bases at J, with 9 bases in the middle. The DNA of the CDR3 is TGCAGTGCTAGAGACAGCTCGGGCGGGGAGCTGTTTTTT. It translates to CSARDSSGGELFF.

This clonotype was counted between two and nine times. V and J are TRBV11-3 and TRBJ2-1, with no clear D. V lost 8 bases, J lost 6 bases, and 14 bases lay in between. This CDR3 contains 13 residues. Germline V CDR1 and CDR2: SGHNT, YENEEA. The CDR3 nucleotides are TGTGCCAGCCTACAGTCGGGTGGCAATGAGCAGTTCTTC. Amino acid sequence: CASLQSGGNEQFF.

This chain connects TRBV7-6 to TRBJ2-1; TRBD2 agrees at 16 bases. In germline, CDR1 is SGHVS, CDR2 FNYEAQ. Trimming removed 5 bases from V and 10 bases from J; junction bases left unmatched: 8. This CDR3 is 16 amino acids long. CDR3 sequence: CASSLGTSGGAIEQFF. For the CDR3, the DNA is TGTGCCAGCAGCCTTGGGACTAGCGGGGGGGCCATCGAGCAGTTCTTC.

For this clonotype: One end of the junction does not line up with germline, which may come from a read error. The V and J genes are TRBV6-1 and TRBJ1-5; D is possibly TRBD1 (5 bases). This CDR3 spans 14 amino acids. The V gene's germline CDR1 is MNHNS and CDR2 SASEGT. Here the CDR3 reads CACSEGARASPQHF. The DNA of the CDR3 is TGTGCCTGCAGTGAAGGAGCCAGGGCATCGCCCCAGCATTTT.

The rearrangement uses TRBV4-2 and TRBJ2-3, with D maybe TRBD2 (5 bases). Trimming left V 0 bases short and J 8 bases short, with 9 bases between. Germline V CDR1 and CDR2: LGHNA, YNFKEQ. The CDR3 has 13 residues. CDR3 sequence reads: CASSQDKRATQYF. The CDR3, as DNA: TGTGCCAGCAGCCAAGATAAGAGGGCTACGCAGTATTTT.

V usage is TRBV19 and J usage is TRBJ2-3; the match to TRBD2 covers 12 bases. Trimming at V came to 6 bases and at J to 4 bases, leaving 5 bases not matched to a gene. CDR1 and CDR2 from the germline V gene are LNHDA and SQIVND (reference sequence). CDR3 length: 15 amino acids. CDR3 in amino acids: CASSPPSGGADTQYF. The CDR3 coding sequence is TGTGCCAGTAGCCCCCCTAGCGGGGGGGCAGATACGCAGTATTTT.

Comments on this clonotype: Given a much more abundant clone one base away, this may be a read error. The V gene is TRBV20-1, the J gene TRBJ1-2, with 7 bases that match TRBD1. There are 14 residues in the CDR3. Germline loops: CDR1 DFQATT, CDR2 SNEGSKA (reference sequence). The CDR3: CSADQTGTDYGYTF. For the CDR3, the DNA is TGCAGTGCTGACCAGACAGGGACGGACTACGGCTACACCTTC.

This clonotype was detected only a few times. The chain combines TRBV14 with TRBJ1-6, with TRBD1 matching over 7 bases. J gave up 6 bases and V 2 bases, and 4 bases lay outside the gene matches. The length of the CDR3 is 15 residues. Per the germline V gene, CDR1 is SGHDN and CDR2 is FVKESK. The CDR3 DNA reads TGTGCCAGCAGCCAATCAGGGGGGGGTAATTCACCCCTCCACTTT. Its translation: CASSQSGGGNSPLHF.

This chain connects TRBV14 to TRBJ1-2; 7 nucleotides line up with TRBD1. This CDR3 region has 12 residues. Trimming removed 4 bases from V and 4 bases from J; junction bases left unmatched: 0. Germline V gene sequence: CDR1 SGHDN, CDR2 FVKESK. The CDR3 loop reads CASSRQGYGYTF. The CDR3 DNA follows: TGTGCCAGCAGCCGACAGGGCTATGGCTACACCTTC.

The chain links TRBV20-1 to TRBJ2-2; D is possibly TRBD2 (7 bases). Trimming took off 3 bases at V and 3 bases at J, with 14 bases between the two ends. This CDR3 is 15 amino acids long. CDR1 and CDR2 from the germline V gene are DFQATT and SNEGSKA (reference sequence). As DNA, the CDR3 is TGCAGTGCTAGCCCCGGGGGGCAGCACACCGGGGAGCTGTTTTTT. Its protein is CSASPGGQHTGELFF.

This clonotype was seen a handful of times. The chain uses TRBV19 and TRBJ1-2; tentative D call: TRBD1 (5 bases). CDR1 is LNHDA and CDR2 is SQIVND in the germline V gene (reference sequence). The CDR3 contains 14 residues. Trimming took 3 bases from V and 2 from J, leaving 10 bases between them. The CDR3 DNA reads TGTGCCAGTAGTATCGGGGGGAGGAACTATGGCTACACCTTC. Its translation is CASSIGGRNYGYTF.

The CDR3 region has the DNA TGTGCCTGGAGTGTACTTGGGGATGCGAGGGCCCAGTACTTC. Translation: CAWSVLGDARAQYF. The chain combines TRBV30 with TRBJ2-5, with a weak D call TRBD2 (5 bases). The germline CDR1 and CDR2 sequences are GTSNPN and SVGIG (reference sequence). V was trimmed by 0 bases and J by 9 bases, leaving 17 bases between them. CDR3 length: 14 amino acids.

The chain joins TRBV5-3 to TRBJ1-6, with D possibly being TRBD1 (5 bases). TRBV5-3 is given ORF status, its function remaining uncertain. Trimming pared 2 bases from V and 14 bases from J, leaving 11 bases between. The CDR3 has 12 residues. The CDR3 sequence: CARSFQGCSLHF. The CDR3 region has the DNA TGTGCCAGAAGCTTCCAGGGCTGTTCCCTCCACTTT.

The rearrangement joins TRBV6-5 to TRBJ1-4; 7 nucleotides align to TRBD1. This CDR3 has 14 amino acids. Trimming took 6 bases from V and 4 from J; bases not matched to a gene: 5. Germline CDR1 MNHEY, CDR2 SVGAGI. The CDR3 nucleotides read TGTGCCAGCAGCTACAGGGGAGTTAATGAAAAACTGTTTTTT. Residues: CASSYRGVNEKLFF.

CDR3: CASSLVGDANTGELFF. For the CDR3, the DNA is TGTGCCAGCAGTTTAGTGGGAGACGCGAACACCGGGGAGCTGTTTTTT. The genes are TRBV28 and TRBJ2-2; TRBD2 might be the D (5 bases). Germline loops: CDR1 MDHEN, CDR2 SYDVKM. This CDR3 contains 16 residues. V was clipped by 2 bases and J by 0 bases, with 10 bases between them.

As concerns this clonotype: This may be a read error, as it is one base from a much larger clone. V is TRBV6-1 and J is TRBJ1-5; a weak D match, TRBD1 (5 bases). Germline assignment: CDR1 MNHNS and CDR2 SASEGT. V was trimmed by 5 bases and J by 11 bases, leaving 31 bases between them. This CDR3 contains 18 residues. CDR3 in DNA: TGTGCCAGCAGTCCCCCCCCCGCATCCTTCGCGGGGGACGCGACCCAGCATTTT. Translating gives CASSPPPASFAGDATQHF.

The chain combines TRBV7-8 with TRBJ1-4; tentatively, D is TRBD1 (5 bases). V lost 1 base and J 10 bases, leaving 13 bases between the germline ends. Germline V gene sequence: CDR1 SGHVS, CDR2 FQNEAQ. This CDR3 spans 14 amino acids. The CDR3 sequence: CASSLGGERGKLFF. The CDR3 region has the DNA TGTGCCAGCAGCTTAGGAGGCGAAAGGGGAAAACTGTTTTTT. Based on the CDR3 plus reference TRBV7-8 and TRBJ1-4, the full variable domain is GAGVSQSPRYKVAKRGQDVALRCDPISGHVSLFWYQQALGQGPEFLTYFQNEAQLDKSGLPSDRFFAERPEGSVSTLKIQRTQQEDSAVYLCASSLGGERGKLFFGSGTQLSVL.